A selection of T cell receptor beta chains follows, all from one sample in a study of blood T cell repertoires in COVID-19. Using immunoSEQ multiplex PCR, the repertoire was profiled, and TCRdb retains in-frame clones only, with some absent. The profile shows 180,000 or so clones, more than 85% of them singletons. Sequencing used peripheral blood. Source of these receptors: a woman aged 25 to 39 with active or convalescent COVID-19. CDR3s leave out the opening cysteine and the closing phenylalanine or tryptophan. Fields, in order: J gene, V gene, CDR3 protein.

j_gene: TRBJ2-7
v_gene: TRBV5-1
CDR3aa: ASGGNLRQGSSYEQY

j_gene: TRBJ1-5
v_gene: TRBV5-5
CDR3aa: ASRLTGQNQPQH

j_gene: TRBJ1-5
v_gene: TRBV19
CDR3aa: ATCSGNQPQH

j_gene: TRBJ1-4
v_gene: TRBV10-2
CDR3aa: ASSPQGTGAEKLF

j_gene: TRBJ2-1
v_gene: TRBV10-3
CDR3aa: AISPSWGDNEQF

j_gene: TRBJ2-6
v_gene: TRBV19
CDR3aa: ASSPTGFSGANVLT

j_gene: TRBJ2-3
v_gene: TRBV27
CDR3aa: ASSFAGTGGPDTQY

j_gene: TRBJ1-5
v_gene: TRBV19
CDR3aa: ASSRMGTESNQPQH

j_gene: TRBJ1-2
v_gene: TRBV14
CDR3aa: ASSQNFGQGRYT

j_gene: TRBJ1-1
v_gene: TRBV2
CDR3aa: ASSASGWNTEAF

j_gene: TRBJ1-1
v_gene: TRBV5-4
CDR3aa: ASSFDSTEAF

j_gene: TRBJ1-5
v_gene: TRBV23-1
CDR3aa: ASSQKEEPPQH

j_gene: TRBJ2-7
v_gene: TRBV19
CDR3aa: ASSTDRVGNEQY

j_gene: TRBJ2-6
v_gene: TRBV25-1
CDR3aa: ASSESGAGIYGANVLT

j_gene: TRBJ2-1
v_gene: TRBV6-1
CDR3aa: ASRRREEQF

j_gene: TRBJ1-5
v_gene: TRBV19
CDR3aa: ASSTPRSRGFHQPQH

j_gene: TRBJ1-3
v_gene: TRBV4-2
CDR3aa: ASSQVLTSGTIY

j_gene: TRBJ1-6
v_gene: TRBV6-5
CDR3aa: ASSYSYLRSPLH

j_gene: TRBJ2-1
v_gene: TRBV7-9
CDR3aa: ASSGTTVNEQF

j_gene: TRBJ1-4
v_gene: TRBV15
CDR3aa: ATSRDRGTAGTNEKLF

j_gene: TRBJ1-1
v_gene: TRBV18
CDR3aa: ASSPTGGNTEAF

j_gene: TRBJ2-7
v_gene: TRBV25-1
CDR3aa: ASSESGTGYSYEQY

j_gene: TRBJ2-3
v_gene: TRBV19
CDR3aa: ASSIQLTSAYTDTQY

j_gene: TRBJ1-1
v_gene: TRBV11-3
CDR3aa: ASSSRQGNTEAF

j_gene: TRBJ1-5
v_gene: TRBV5-4
CDR3aa: ASSSGISNQPQH

j_gene: TRBJ2-2
v_gene: TRBV19
CDR3aa: ASTNTRGLAGVSAGTGELF

j_gene: TRBJ1-6
v_gene: TRBV11-3
CDR3aa: ASSPLQYNSPLH

j_gene: TRBJ2-3
v_gene: TRBV7-2
CDR3aa: ASSLEGGPVFGTDTQY

j_gene: TRBJ2-3
v_gene: TRBV27
CDR3aa: ASSFNAGELTDTQY

j_gene: TRBJ2-3
v_gene: TRBV4-2
CDR3aa: ASSVPGRDLRDTQY

j_gene: TRBJ1-5
v_gene: TRBV7-9
CDR3aa: ASSLAGSNQPQH

j_gene: TRBJ2-1
v_gene: TRBV6-5
CDR3aa: ASSPGLAGVNEQF

j_gene: TRBJ2-1
v_gene: TRBV29-1
CDR3aa: SVEVPTPINEQF

j_gene: TRBJ1-3
v_gene: TRBV28
CDR3aa: ASSLGTAYSGNTIY

j_gene: TRBJ2-2
v_gene: TRBV13
CDR3aa: ASSLRRTGGFSGGELF

j_gene: TRBJ2-7
v_gene: TRBV11-2
CDR3aa: ASSLVGNSRGQTYEQY

j_gene: TRBJ1-2
v_gene: TRBV7-9
CDR3aa: ASSLGQANGYT

j_gene: TRBJ1-3
v_gene: TRBV28
CDR3aa: ASSPLLNSGNTIY

j_gene: TRBJ2-1
v_gene: TRBV29-1
CDR3aa: SVEERIPGRSEQF

j_gene: TRBJ1-4
v_gene: TRBV25-1
CDR3aa: ASRRATNEKLF

j_gene: TRBJ1-5
v_gene: TRBV19
CDR3aa: ASSTDRDFNQPQH

j_gene: TRBJ2-2
v_gene: TRBV5-6
CDR3aa: ASVRRGTENTGELF

j_gene: TRBJ1-2
v_gene: TRBV14
CDR3aa: ASSQDLGGFFYGYT

j_gene: TRBJ1-2
v_gene: TRBV19
CDR3aa: ASSIVGDSDLRRHGYT

j_gene: TRBJ2-2
v_gene: TRBV11-3
CDR3aa: ASSLDPLTGELF

j_gene: TRBJ1-5
v_gene: TRBV5-6
CDR3aa: ASSHGGQPQH

j_gene: TRBJ1-1
v_gene: TRBV19
CDR3aa: ASSIGTGSPTEAF

j_gene: TRBJ1-2
v_gene: TRBV3-1/TRBV3-2
CDR3aa: ASSQSQAWGYT

j_gene: TRBJ2-7
v_gene: TRBV9
CDR3aa: ASSPRQGSFYEQY

j_gene: TRBJ1-4
v_gene: TRBV28
CDR3aa: ASSLRGQTLKLNEKLF

j_gene: TRBJ1-1
v_gene: TRBV9
CDR3aa: ASSVGHRRPPDEAF

j_gene: TRBJ2-3
v_gene: TRBV7-8
CDR3aa: ASSAAGADTQY

j_gene: TRBJ1-5
v_gene: TRBV3-1/TRBV3-2
CDR3aa: ASSPKYEGFQPQH